This TCR beta chain was retrieved from a study of cytomegalovirus exposure and HLA in healthy donors. A multiplex PCR was run with 60 Vbeta primers and 13 Jbeta primers. Sequencing used immunoSEQ multiplex PCR; TCRdb keeps in-frame clones, though not all of them. The table shows over 200,000 clones, with 78% occurring only once. Whole-study findings and limits: A later analysis linked a missense variant in DCLRE1C to the trimming of TCR beta V and J genes. Later analysis suggested links between common viral pathogens and several top significant clusters.

Details on this clone: The antigen remains unidentified.

What was sequenced was PBMCs. This sequence was found in a male donor in good health and CMV-seronegative.

CDR3 residues: CASTGGGSGNTIYF. Written as DNA, the CDR3 is TGCGCCAGCACTGGCGGCGGCTCTGGAAACACCATATATTTT. The gene calls are TRBV5-1 and TRBJ1-3; no reliable D call. Per the germline V gene, CDR1 is SGHRS and CDR2 is YFSETQ. The V end lost 6 bases, the J end lost 0 bases, and 10 bases lay between the germline ends. This CDR3 spans 14 amino acids.